This is a list of T cell receptor beta chains from one sample in a study of shared clonotypes between healthy human individuals. Sequencing used immunoSEQ multiplex PCR; TCRdb keeps in-frame clones, though not all of them. The sample has 1,500,000 or so clones, 98% seen once; the top ten hold 0.36%. Sample: naive CD4+ T cells sorted from blood. The receptor set was obtained from a man between 25 and 39 years old in good health. Both conserved end residues are part of each CDR3. D genes are given only for firm matches. Clone sizes are given selectively: once, few, many, or a class where the clone is expanded.

TRBV11-1,TRBJ2-6,-,-,CASSLVLSQVSSGANVLTF,TGTGCCAGCAGCTTAGTACTGAGCCAGGTGTCCTCTGGGGCCAACGTCCTGACTTTC
TRBV28,TRBJ2-7,-,-,CASSLIGFYEQYF,TGTGCCAGCAGTTTAATAGGCTTCTACGAGCAGTACTTC
TRBV10-1,TRBJ1-5,-,-,CASSSGEGQPQHF,TGCGCCAGCAGTTCAGGGGAGGGCCAGCCCCAGCATTTT
TRBV6-4,TRBJ2-7,-,-,CASSDSNPQDRSYEQYF,TGTGCCAGCAGTGACTCGAACCCTCAGGACAGATCCTACGAGCAGTACTTC
TRBV11-2,TRBJ1-2,-,-,CASSFLHRERGYGYTF,TGTGCCAGCAGCTTCCTTCACAGGGAACGCGGCTATGGCTACACCTTC
TRBV29-1,TRBJ2-5,-,-,CSVEGEQETQYF,TGCAGCGTTGAAGGAGAGCAAGAGACCCAGTACTTC
TRBV5-5,TRBJ2-1,TRBD1,-,CASSWTGGSYNEQFF,TGTGCCAGCAGCTGGACAGGGGGTTCTTACAATGAGCAGTTCTTC
TRBV28,TRBJ2-1,TRBD1,-,CASRRQGFNEQFF,TGTGCCAGCAGGAGACAGGGCTTCAATGAGCAGTTCTTC
TRBV29-1,TRBJ1-1,-,once,CSVLRAVNTEAFF,-
TRBV5-6,TRBJ1-1,-,-,CASSLAGTEEAFF,TGTGCCAGCAGCTTGGCCGGGACGGAAGAAGCTTTCTTT
TRBV15,TRBJ2-1,TRBD2,-,CATGLAGGPSYNEQFF,TGTGCCACGGGACTAGCGGGAGGGCCGTCCTACAATGAGCAGTTCTTC
TRBV19,TRBJ1-5,-,-,CASSISQGRQPQHF,TGTGCCAGTAGTATATCGCAGGGCAGACAGCCCCAGCATTTT
TRBV5-1,TRBJ2-1,TRBD2,-,CASSLGLAGSNEQFF,TGCGCCAGCAGCTTGGGGCTAGCGGGGAGTAATGAGCAGTTCTTC
TRBV10-2,TRBJ2-5,TRBD2,-,CASSEPSGTKETQYF,TGCGCCAGCAGTGAGCCCTCCGGGACTAAGGAGACCCAGTACTTC
TRBV10-3,TRBJ2-5,-,-,CAISDAERAETQYF,TGTGCCATCAGTGACGCCGAGCGGGCAGAGACCCAGTACTTC
TRBV11-2,TRBJ1-2,-,-,CASSLVGRSYGYTF,TGTGCCAGCAGCTTAGTAGGCCGGTCCTATGGCTACACCTTC
TRBV23-1,TRBJ1-4,-,-,CASSHFGTNEKLFF,TGCGCCAGCAGTCACTTCGGGACTAATGAAAAACTGTTTTTT
TRBV5-1,TRBJ2-3,-,-,CASSLDQPATDTQYF,TGCGCCAGCAGCTTGGATCAGCCGGCCACAGATACGCAGTATTTT
TRBV2,TRBJ2-1,-,-,CASCQVDEQFF,TGTGCCAGCTGTCAAGTCGATGAGCAGTTCTTC
TRBV10-3,TRBJ2-7,-,-,CAISESTVTSYEQYF,TGTGCCATCAGTGAGAGTACAGTGACCTCCTACGAGCAGTACTTC
TRBV11-3,TRBJ2-4,-,-,CASSLDPDGKNIQYF,TGTGCCAGCAGCTTAGATCCCGACGGAAAAAACATTCAGTACTTC